Detailed here is one T cell receptor (beta chain). The CDR3 covers 14 residues. V gave up 1 base and J gave up 3 bases, with 7 bases separating them. The V gene's germline CDR1 is SGHNT and CDR2 YYREEE (reference sequence). This sample is drawn from a study of blood T cell repertoires in COVID-19. Study information: Sample material is recorded as cDNA or gDNA derived from T cells, B-cell-depleted T cells, or PBMCs.

The assay was immunoSEQ multiplex PCR, and TCRdb's table has in-frame clones only and misses some. The sample has approximately 260,000 clones; approximately 87% are singletons. The source material was peripheral blood. This sequence originates from a man aged 55 to 70 who had recovered from COVID-19. The J gene is TRBJ2-2, the V gene TRBV5-4; D is possibly TRBD1 (5 bases). The CDR3 spells CASSLIRDTGELFF. The CDR3 coding sequence is TGTGCCAGCAGCTTGATCAGGGACACCGGGGAGCTGTTTTTT.